These 32 T cell receptor beta chains were sequenced from one sample in a study of radiation and T cells in renal cell carcinoma. Time point in this sample: baseline pretreatment blood. Treatment here: 15 Gy SBRT to primary tumor, nephrectomy 4 weeks later. The method was immunoSEQ multiplex PCR; TCRdb's version includes in-frame clones alone and lacks a portion of them. The table records 130,000 to 150,000 clones, 88% of them present only once. This sample comprised blood, obtained from a patient whose treatment included radiotherapy and nephrectomy. These receptors originate from a woman aged 65 to 85 with renal cell carcinoma.

This clone has just one count. The CDR3 here is CASSGTSFSYEQYF. DNA of the CDR3: TGTGCCAGCAGCGGGACTAGTTTCTCCTACGAGCAGTACTTC. The rearrangement uses TRBV13 and TRBJ2-7; 8 nucleotides agree with TRBD2. The CDR3 is 14 residues long. V was pared by 5 bases and J by 0 bases, with 3 bases of the junction left unmatched. CDR1 and CDR2 from the germline V gene are PRHDT and FYEKMQ (reference sequence).

This clone was recorded only once. This chain connects TRBV6-4 to TRBJ2-5; TRBD2 might be the D (6 bases). This CDR3 has 13 amino acids. Looked up from germline, CDR1 is MRHNA and CDR2 is SNTAGT. V lost 5 bases and J 4 bases, leaving 11 bases between the germline ends. The CDR3 region has the DNA TGTGCCAGCAGTATGGAGGGCGGAGAGACCCAGTACTTC. This codes for CASSMEGGETQYF.

The chain recombines TRBV5-4 with TRBJ2-7; 10 bases fit TRBD1. Germline CDR1 SGHNT, CDR2 YYREEE (reference sequence). This CDR3 spans 14 amino acids. V lost 3 bases to trimming and J lost 7 bases; unmatched junction nucleotides: 7. CDR3 coding DNA: TGTGCCAGCAGCTCATTTGGACAGGGGGTTGAGCAGTACTTC. Residues: CASSSFGQGVEQYF.

J is TRBJ1-3 and V is TRBV5-8; D not certain. V gave up 2 bases and J gave up 0 bases, with 6 bases separating them. This CDR3 is 14 amino acids long. Germline-derived CDR1 and CDR2 are SGHTS and YDEGEE. CDR3 region: CASSLRDSGNTIYF. The DNA for the CDR3 is TGTGCCAGCAGCTTAAGGGACTCTGGAAACACCATATATTTT.

The J gene is TRBJ1-6, the V gene TRBV6-1; D is possibly TRBD1 (5 bases). The V and J ends lost 6 bases and 6 bases respectively, with 15 bases between them. The germline V gene has CDR1 MNHNS and CDR2 SASEGT. This CDR3 is 15 amino acids long. The CDR3 DNA reads TGTGCCAGCAGCGAGGGAGGGGTCCCTAATTCACCCCTCCACTTT. Its protein is CASSEGGVPNSPLHF.

This chain links TRBV7-2 with TRBJ1-5, with 7 bases fitting TRBD1. V was clipped by 3 bases and J by 0 bases; unmatched bases: 2. Germline loops: CDR1 SGHTA, CDR2 FQGNSA. The CDR3 spans 15 residues. CDR3 in DNA: TGTGCCAGCAGCTTGGGGACAGATAGCAATCAGCCCCAGCATTTT. It yields the protein CASSLGTDSNQPQHF.

This sequence joins TRBV30 and TRBJ2-7; unclear D gene. Germline CDR1 and CDR2: GTSNPN and SVGIG (reference sequence). V shed 3 bases and J shed 2 bases, with 11 bases lying between them. CDR3 length: 13 residues. CDR3 protein: CAWSSGGTYEQYF. The CDR3 DNA sequence: TGTGCCTGGAGCTCTGGCGGCACCTACGAGCAGTACTTC.

The V call is TRBV9, the J call TRBJ1-6, with 7 bases matching TRBD1. This CDR3 is 15 amino acids long. Germline V gives CDR1 SGDLS, CDR2 YYNGEE. The V and J ends lost 0 bases and 6 bases, in that order; junction bases with no gene match: 3. CDR3 sequence (DNA): TGTGCCAGCAGCGTAGCTGCAGGGGGTAATTCACCCCTCCACTTT. Protein sequence: CASSVAAGGNSPLHF.

The rearrangement joins TRBV11-2 to TRBJ1-2, with 11 bases that match TRBD1. The CDR3 is made up of 16 amino acids. Trimming cost V 5 bases and J 4 bases; bases outside gene matches: 9. The germline gives CDR1 SGHAT, CDR2 FQNNGV. The CDR3 reads CASSVGTGGISYGYTF. CDR3 nucleotides: TGTGCCAGCAGCGTCGGGACAGGGGGAATCTCCTATGGCTACACCTTC.

The DNA of the CDR3 is TGTGCCAGCAGCCAGCAACGACCGGGACAGTATAATTCACCCCTCCACTTT. Residues: CASSQQRPGQYNSPLHF. The rearrangement uses TRBV7-9 and TRBJ1-6, with TRBD1 identical over 7 bases. The V gene's germline CDR1 is SEHNR and CDR2 FQNEAQ (reference sequence). There are 17 residues in the CDR3. Losses at the gene ends were 5 bases for V and 4 bases for J; bases not matched to a gene: 11. The full variable domain, its missing parts supplied by reference TRBV7-9 and TRBJ1-6, is DTGVSQNPRHKITKRGQNVTFRCDPISEHNRLYWYRQTLGQGPEFLTYFQNEAQLEKSRLLSDRFSAERPKGSFSTLEIQRTEQGDSAMYLCASSQQRPGQYNSPLHFGNGTRLTVT.

The chain carries TRBV18 and TRBJ2-5, with D hard to call. Germline V gene data show CDR1 as KGHSH and CDR2 as LQKENI. The CDR3 spans 13 residues. Trimming pared 5 bases from V and 9 bases from J, leaving 16 bases between. The DNA of the CDR3 is TGTGCCAGCTCATCCGGAAGGAATTCGGCCCAGTACTTC. Residues: CASSSGRNSAQYF.

The rearrangement uses TRBV19 and TRBJ1-5; 8 positions match TRBD1. V shed 4 bases and J 0 bases; nucleotides not matched to a gene: 2. Germline V gene data show CDR1 as LNHDA and CDR2 as SQIVND (reference sequence). The CDR3 extends over 15 amino acids. DNA of the CDR3: TGTGCCAGTAGTAGGACAGGGTATAGCAATCAGCCCCAGCATTTT. Its protein is CASSRTGYSNQPQHF.

This chain connects TRBV11-3 to TRBJ1-1, with a possible D match to TRBD1 (5 bases). The length of the CDR3 is 15 residues. Germline V gene lookup returns CDR1 SGHNT and CDR2 YENEEA. V shed 1 base and J shed 5 bases, with 14 bases lying between them. Written as DNA, the CDR3 is TGTGCCAGCAGCTTAGGCGGGGGGGTGAGGACTGAAGCTTTCTTT. Encoded protein: CASSLGGGVRTEAFF.

This clone has just one count. This chain's CDR3 is CASRLARSTDTQYF. The DNA for the CDR3 is TGTGCCAGCCGACTAGCACGCTCCACAGATACGCAGTATTTT. V is TRBV18 and J is TRBJ2-3, with 7 bases lining up with TRBD2. The length of the CDR3 is 14 residues. The V gene end was trimmed by 8 bases and the J gene end by 2 bases; junction bases not matched to a gene: 7. Looked up from germline, CDR1 is KGHSH and CDR2 is LQKENI.

This rearrangement joins TRBV19 to TRBJ2-7; the match to TRBD1 covers 8 bases. Unmatched junction bases numbered 6, after V lost 4 bases and J lost 4 bases. In germline, CDR1 is LNHDA, CDR2 SQIVND (reference sequence). CDR3 length equals 14 residues. CDR3 nucleotides: TGTGCCAGTAGTACCGACAGGGGCGGGTACGAGCAGTACTTC. This gives the protein CASSTDRGGYEQYF.

This clone was observed a handful of times. The rearrangement uses TRBV30 and TRBJ1-1; no reliable D call. Germline CDR1 and CDR2: GTSNPN and SVGIG (reference sequence). This CDR3 comprises 10 residues. Trimming stripped 6 bases from V and 8 bases from J, with 10 bases between. CDR3 sequence reads: CACGRMEAFF. CDR3 sequence (DNA): TGTGCCTGTGGGCGAATGGAAGCTTTCTTT.

The V gene is TRBV6-1, the J gene TRBJ2-7; 8 bases are shared with TRBD1. In germline, CDR1 is MNHNS, CDR2 SASEGT. J was trimmed by 6 bases and V by 6 bases; bases with no gene match: 10. The CDR3 is 14 amino acids. Here the CDR3 reads CASRSTGVVGEQYF. The CDR3 DNA sequence: TGTGCCAGCAGGTCGACAGGGGTAGTGGGCGAGCAGTACTTC.

The V and J genes are TRBV28 and TRBJ1-5, with D tentatively TRBD1 (6 bases). The CDR3 has 14 residues. The germline gives CDR1 MDHEN, CDR2 SYDVKM. Trimming took off 3 bases at V and 5 bases at J, with 11 bases between the two ends. CDR3: CASSLTGDYQPQHF. The CDR3 bases are TGTGCCAGCAGTTTGACAGGTGACTATCAGCCCCAGCATTTT.

The V gene is TRBV20-1, the J gene TRBJ1-2, with no clear D. In germline, CDR1 is DFQATT, CDR2 SNEGSKA (reference sequence). Trimming shortened V by 5 bases and J by 3 bases, and 4 bases separated the two germline ends. The CDR3 runs 10 residues. CDR3 coding DNA: TGCAGTGCTCCGGACTATGGCTACACCTTC. Residues: CSAPDYGYTF.

This chain connects TRBV2 to TRBJ2-7, with D uncertain. Germline CDR1 SNHLY, CDR2 FYNNEI. Trimming took 5 bases from V and 5 from J, leaving 4 bases between them. This CDR3 has 10 residues. CDR3 in amino acids: CASSFNEQYF. In DNA, the CDR3 is TGTGCCAGCAGTTTTAACGAGCAGTACTTC.

In this sample, this clone turned up once. This rearrangement joins TRBV11-3 to TRBJ2-5, with D uncertain. CDR1 SGHNT and CDR2 YENEEA come from the germline V gene. V gave up 5 bases and J gave up 1 base, with 8 bases separating them. The CDR3 has 13 amino acids. The CDR3 is CASSREAQETQYF. CDR3 DNA: TGTGCCAGCAGCCGTGAGGCCCAAGAGACCCAGTACTTC.

The CDR3 DNA follows: TGCAGCGCTAAAGAGGGACAGGGGGCGTATGGCTACACCTTC. This codes for CSAKEGQGAYGYTF. The chain joins TRBV29-1 to TRBJ1-2; TRBD1 matches 12 bases. Germline-derived CDR1 and CDR2 are SQVTM and ANQGSEA. V lost 7 bases to trimming and J lost 5 bases; unmatched junction nucleotides: 8. This CDR3 spans 14 amino acids.

This chain connects TRBV7-3 to TRBJ1-4, with D possibly TRBD1 on 6 matching bases. The V gene's germline CDR1 is SGHTA and CDR2 FQGTGA. V lost 5 bases and J 5 bases, leaving 9 bases between the germline ends. The CDR3 extends over 13 amino acids. The CDR3 DNA follows: TGTGCCAGCAGCCAGGGGAAGAATGAAAAACTGTTTTTT. Amino acid sequence: CASSQGKNEKLFF.

This rearrangement joins TRBV6-1 to TRBJ2-7; possible D gene TRBD2, 5 bases. The CDR3 contains 16 residues. Germline assignment: CDR1 MNHNS and CDR2 SASEGT. The V gene lost 0 bases and the J gene lost 4 bases, with 16 bases spanning the gap. CDR3 bases: TGTGCCAGCAGTGAAGCGCCTCCCCCTAGCCAATACGAGCAGTACTTC. It yields the protein CASSEAPPPSQYEQYF.

On this clone itself: The junction departs from germline at one end; a sequencing error may be responsible. The V gene is TRBV7-7, the J gene TRBJ2-3; no reliable D call. The CDR3 consists of 14 residues. From germline, CDR1 is SSHAT and CDR2 FNYEAQ (reference sequence). The CDR3 nucleotides read TGTGCTAGCAGCTTAGTGGGCCTCACAGATACGCAGTATTTT. Encoded protein: CASSLVGLTDTQYF.

This chain connects TRBV7-2 to TRBJ2-7, with D perhaps assigned TRBD1 or TRBD2 (5 bases each). Germline V gene data show CDR1 as SGHTA and CDR2 as FQGNSA. Trimming took 5 bases from V and 0 from J, leaving 14 bases between them. The CDR3 is made up of 15 amino acids. The chain's CDR3 is CASSPYGARSYEQYF. CDR3 nucleotide sequence: TGTGCCAGCAGCCCGTACGGGGCACGCTCCTACGAGCAGTACTTC.

The chain uses TRBV29-1 and TRBJ2-7; D may be TRBD1 or TRBD2 (5 bases each). CDR3 length equals 13 residues. The V and J ends lost 6 bases and 0 bases respectively, with 12 bases between them. Germline CDR1 is SQVTM and CDR2 is ANQGSEA. The CDR3 spells CSVGVTSSYEQYF. The DNA of the CDR3 is TGCAGCGTGGGGGTTACCAGCTCCTACGAGCAGTACTTC.

This clone has just one count. The chain has TRBV7-2 and TRBJ2-5; D is unclear. Trimming took off 6 bases at V and 6 bases at J, with 11 bases between the two ends. The germline V gene has CDR1 SGHTA and CDR2 FQGNSA. This CDR3 region has 12 residues. The CDR3 loop is CASSLDSQTQYF. CDR3 nucleotides: TGTGCCAGCAGTCTAGACTCGCAGACCCAGTACTTC.

This chain uses TRBV28 with TRBJ1-1, with a possible D match to TRBD1 (6 bases). The CDR3 totals 14 residues. The ends were cut back, 2 bases at V and 4 bases at J, with 11 bases in the middle. Looked up from germline, CDR1 is MDHEN and CDR2 is SYDVKM. The CDR3 DNA follows: TGTGCCAGCAGTTTACAAACAGGGCGCACTGAAGCTTTCTTT. Translating gives CASSLQTGRTEAFF.

V gene TRBV5-1 combines with J gene TRBJ2-2; D is undetermined. This CDR3 is built from 15 residues. V was shortened by 3 bases and J by 3 bases, with 12 bases between the two germline ends. Germline loops: CDR1 SGHRS, CDR2 YFSETQ. The CDR3 loop is CASSSKVGDTGELFF. The CDR3 DNA sequence: TGCGCCAGCAGCTCAAAAGTCGGAGACACCGGGGAGCTGTTTTTT.

V and J are TRBV19 and TRBJ2-7; maybe TRBD2 (6 bases). V lost 0 bases and J lost 3, with 12 bases in between. The CDR3 has 15 residues. Germline V gene sequence: CDR1 LNHDA, CDR2 SQIVND (reference sequence). The CDR3 sequence: CASSIEPGTLYEQYF. CDR3 in DNA: TGTGCCAGTAGTATAGAACCCGGGACTCTCTACGAGCAGTACTTC.

This clone was seen only once. The chain links TRBV7-2 to TRBJ2-7; D possibly uses TRBD1 or TRBD2 (6 bases each). Germline lookup yields CDR1 SGHTA and CDR2 FQGNSA. The CDR3 extends over 15 amino acids. V dropped 1 base and J dropped 5 bases, with 15 bases sitting between them. The CDR3 sequence: CASSLVGGGLHEQYF. CDR3 DNA sequence: TGTGCCAGCAGCTTAGTCGGGGGCGGGCTCCACGAGCAGTACTTC.